This TCR beta chain was recorded in a study of siplizumab effects on memory and regulatory T cells (dated by TCRdb to between 2018 and 2021). Background on the whole study: The study examined how the anti-CD2 antibody siplizumab affects alloreactive T-cell subsets in allogeneic mixed lymphocyte reactions built from human PBMCs. Paper-wide results and their limitations: Among mappable alloreactive CD4+ clones, the Treg-derived fraction averaged approximately 66% with siplizumab versus around 25% in control reactions. The suppressive function of proliferating Tregs from siplizumab cultures was not functionally confirmed. About 80-96% of proliferating CD4+ or CD8+ clones could not be given a naive or memory phenotype. Greater diversity appeared to be present in unstimulated naive T cells than in memory T cells, and a substantial contribution to the alloresponse seemed to be made by naive cells. Because sequences at frequencies below about 10^-5 were poorly captured, only a minor fraction of alloreactive clones could be mapped back to unstimulated subsets. Siplizumab significantly lowered the cumulative frequency of alloreactive sequences that could be traced to unstimulated CD4+ memory T cells.

TCRbeta CDR3 sequencing was performed on sorted unstimulated T cells and on proliferating T cells recovered from mixed lymphocyte reactions. Fresh whole blood from ten HLA-typed healthy donors was used as the source from which PBMCs were isolated. Comments on this clone: Its recognized antigen is unknown. There are no base qualities to consult, and no much larger clone falls within one base.

Library creation used the immunoSEQ multiplex PCR assay. Each sample had some 96,000 TCR templates assayed by the deep sequencing platform. Genomic DNA extracted from sorted T cells was used for TCRbeta CDR3 sequencing. In the source study's methods: Clonal analysis of TCRbeta CDR3 data was done in the R programming language. Unstimulated samples were compared with post-reaction CFSE-low samples to define alloreactive CD4+ and CD8+ clones. Regulatory or non-regulatory origin was assigned to alloreactive CD4+ clones by matching of sequences to sorted unstimulated Treg and non-Treg repertoires. TCRdb mirrors the immuneACCESS table, restricted to in-frame sequences. Some clones are absent from its copies; in checked studies, under half trace to an unresolved V gene, and the reason for the others is unknown. Clone size and the V and J calls come from that table; the DNA yielded D and trimming. For this sample the table gives more than 85,000 clones, of which about nine tenths were detected only once. Of the sample, 1% to 1.5% is held by the ten largest clones.

The germline V gene encodes CDR1 ENHRY and CDR2 SYGVKD. Reading from cysteine to phenylalanine, the CDR3 counts 15 amino acids. The entry retains the CDR3 DNA only, 45 bases that are in frame from base 1. V is shortened by 4 bases, J by 0 bases, and the region joining them spans 10 bases. The TCR originated in a human donor in good health. The sequencing sample was made of CD4+ T cells sorted from blood. The sequence is built from TRBV10-3 and TRBJ1-5; a weak D assignment points to TRBD1 (5 bases agree). The CDR3 protein: CAISVGATSNQPQHF. The DNA sequence is TGTGCCATCAGTGTAGGGGCTACTAGCAATCAGCCCCAGCATTTT.